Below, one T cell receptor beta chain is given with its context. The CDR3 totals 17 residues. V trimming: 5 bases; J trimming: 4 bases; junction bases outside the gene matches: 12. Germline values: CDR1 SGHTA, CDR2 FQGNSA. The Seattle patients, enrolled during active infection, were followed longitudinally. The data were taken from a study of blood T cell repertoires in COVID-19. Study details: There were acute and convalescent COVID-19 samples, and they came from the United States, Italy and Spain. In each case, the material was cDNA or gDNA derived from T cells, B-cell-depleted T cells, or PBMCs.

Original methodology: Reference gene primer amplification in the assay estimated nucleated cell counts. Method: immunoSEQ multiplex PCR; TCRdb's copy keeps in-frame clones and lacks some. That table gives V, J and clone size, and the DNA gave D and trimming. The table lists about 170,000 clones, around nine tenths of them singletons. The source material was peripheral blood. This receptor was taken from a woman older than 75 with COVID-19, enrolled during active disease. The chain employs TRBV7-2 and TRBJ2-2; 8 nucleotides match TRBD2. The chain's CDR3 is CASSLARGGRVTGELFF. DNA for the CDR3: TGTGCCAGCAGCCTGGCCCGGGGGGGACGGGTCACCGGGGAGCTGTTTTTT.